Detailed here is one TCR beta chain. The data are from a study of cytomegalovirus exposure and HLA in healthy donors. Study summary: Around 79 million unique TCRs, all from HLA-typed donors, were included in an early release of the data.

Amplification used 60 Vbeta primers and 13 Jbeta primers. This table comes from immunoSEQ multiplex PCR, and its TCRdb copy is limited to in-frame clones, with some not included. The sample has 65,000 to 85,000 clones, roughly 70% seen once. Germline loops: CDR1 SGHRS, CDR2 YFSETQ. There are 15 residues in the CDR3. Trimming took 4 bases from V and 6 from J, leaving 20 bases between them. Healthy individuals who donated bone marrow served as the donors. The chain is built from TRBV5-1 and TRBJ2-7; D might be TRBD2 (6 bases). The sequence was obtained from a male donor in good health and CMV-seropositive. Sample: PBMCs. The CDR3 coding sequence is TGCGCCAGCAGCAACTCGGCGGGGTACGTACGCGAGCAGTACTTC. Encoded protein: CASSNSAGYVREQYF.